These 13 T cell receptor beta chains were sequenced from one sample in a study of cytomegalovirus exposure and HLA in healthy donors. The PCR employed 60 Vbeta primers together with 13 Jbeta primers. Here immunoSEQ multiplex PCR was the method, and the copy in TCRdb shows in-frame clones only, minus some. In all, the sample yields roughly 140,000 clones. The sample was PBMCs. The receptors here all came from a man aged 40-49 years in good health and CMV-seronegative.

The CDR3 protein is CASSYRLAGVEQFF. The DNA for the CDR3 is TGTGCCAGCAGTTATCGACTAGCGGGGGTTGAGCAGTTCTTC. The genes are TRBV6-6 and TRBJ2-1; 12 bases are shared with TRBD2. Trimming at V came to 3 bases and at J to 9 bases, leaving 3 bases not matched to a gene. The CDR3 contains 14 residues. Germline CDR1 reads MNHNY; CDR2 reads SVGAGI (reference sequence).

This rearrangement joins TRBV10-3 to TRBJ2-5; TRBD1 agrees at 8 bases. V lost 6 bases to trimming and J lost 4 bases; unmatched junction nucleotides: 4. This CDR3 has 13 amino acids. Germline CDR1 reads ENHRY; CDR2 reads SYGVKD. The CDR3 nucleotides read TGTGCCATCAGGCCGGGACAGGCAGAGACCCAGTACTTC. As protein: CAIRPGQAETQYF.

The chain is built from TRBV27 and TRBJ2-1; D perhaps matches TRBD1 (6 bases). The germline V gene encodes CDR1 MNHEY and CDR2 SMNVEV (reference sequence). The V gene lost 2 bases and the J gene lost 4 bases, with 18 bases spanning the gap. CDR3 size: 17 residues. CDR3 residues: CASSLMRGQGSYNEQFF. The CDR3 nucleotides are TGTGCCAGCAGTTTAATGAGAGGGCAGGGGTCTTACAATGAGCAGTTCTTC.

V is TRBV5-6 and J is TRBJ2-5; the D gene is possibly TRBD2 (6 bases). Trimming shortened V by 0 bases and J by 5 bases, and 14 bases separated the two germline ends. The CDR3 runs 15 residues. Germline V gene lookup returns CDR1 SGHDT and CDR2 YYEEEE. CDR3 in amino acids: CASSLAGTSGETQYF. DNA of the CDR3: TGTGCCAGCAGCTTGGCCGGGACCAGCGGGGAGACCCAGTACTTC.

This chain joins TRBV5-1 and TRBJ2-3; 9 nucleotides align to TRBD1. The germline V gene encodes CDR1 SGHRS and CDR2 YFSETQ. The CDR3 covers 14 residues. Trimming cost V 4 bases and J 6 bases; bases outside gene matches: 6. CDR3 protein: CASSTGGVSDTQYF. CDR3 bases: TGCGCCAGCAGCACAGGGGGCGTCTCTGATACGCAGTATTTT. The variable domain in full, with the rest retrieved from reference TRBV5-1 and TRBJ2-3, is KAGVTQTPRYLIKTRGQQVTLSCSPISGHRSVSWYQQTPGQGLQFLFEYFSETQRNKGNFPGRFSGRQFSNSRSEMNVSTLELGDSALYLCASSTGGVSDTQYFGPGTRLTVL.

J is TRBJ2-1 and V is TRBV7-3; D is possibly TRBD2 (5 bases). Per germline, CDR1 SGHTA and CDR2 FQGTGA. With 5 bases removed from V and 0 bases from J, the gap between germline ends came to 11 bases. This CDR3 region has 15 residues. The CDR3 DNA follows: TGTGCCAGCAGCGAGCGGTTTTCCTCCTACAATGAGCAGTTCTTC. This sequence encodes CASSERFSSYNEQFF. Looking up the rest from reference TRBV7-3 and TRBJ2-1 gives the full variable domain: GAGVSQTPSNKVTEKGKYVELRCDPISGHTALYWYRQSLGQGPEFLIYFQGTGAADDSGLPNDRFFAVRPEGSVSTLKIQRTERGDSAVYLCASSERFSSYNEQFFGPGTRLTVL.

The rearrangement links TRBV27 to TRBJ2-7; 8 bases agree with TRBD2. J was trimmed by 7 bases and V by 5 bases; bases with no gene match: 16. Per germline, CDR1 MNHEY and CDR2 SMNVEV (reference sequence). The CDR3 totals 16 residues. CDR3 region: CASSPLLAGGLGEQYF. The CDR3 DNA sequence: TGTGCCAGCAGTCCGCTTTTGGCGGGGGGACTGGGAGAGCAGTACTTC.

The chain couples TRBV25-1 to TRBJ2-6; D is perhaps TRBD2 (6 bases). This CDR3 has 17 amino acids. Germline V gives CDR1 MGHDK, CDR2 SYGVNS. V shed 0 bases and J shed 4 bases, with 13 bases lying between them. The CDR3 loop is CASSEYQARGGANVLTF. The DNA for the CDR3 is TGTGCCAGCAGTGAATATCAGGCCCGGGGGGGGGCCAACGTCCTGACTTTC.

The chain has TRBV6-5 and TRBJ2-7; 11 bases line up with TRBD2. The CDR3 is 15 amino acids. Germline assignment: CDR1 MNHEY and CDR2 SVGAGI. Losses at the gene ends were 6 bases for V and 0 bases for J; bases not matched to a gene: 4. This CDR3 is CASRSGTSGSYEQYF. The CDR3 coding sequence is TGTGCCAGCAGGTCCGGGACTAGCGGCTCCTACGAGCAGTACTTC.

The V call is TRBV9, the J call TRBJ1-4; tentatively, D is TRBD1 (5 bases). Germline CDR1 reads SGDLS; CDR2 reads YYNGEE. Trimming left V 0 bases short and J 0 bases short, with 9 bases between. The CDR3 is made up of 16 amino acids. CDR3 DNA: TGTGCCAGCAGCGTAGCAACAGGTACAACTAATGAAAAACTGTTTTTT. Amino acids: CASSVATGTTNEKLFF. The full variable domain, completed using reference TRBV9 and TRBJ1-4, is DSGVTQTPKHLITATGQRVTLRCSPRSGDLSVYWYQQSLDQGLQFLIQYYNGEERAKGNILERFSAQQFPDLHSELNLSSLELGDSALYFCASSVATGTTNEKLFFGSGTQLSVL.

The genes are TRBV9 and TRBJ2-3; no definite D call. CDR1 is SGDLS and CDR2 is YYNGEE in the germline V gene. Trimming took 4 bases from V and 0 from J, leaving 15 bases between them. CDR3 size: 16 residues. This CDR3 is CASSPREAPSTDTQYF. The CDR3 bases are TGTGCCAGCAGCCCACGTGAGGCCCCTAGCACAGATACGCAGTATTTT.

The chain uses TRBV4-3 and TRBJ2-3; no clear D gene. With 1 base removed from V and 2 bases from J, the gap between germline ends came to 10 bases. The CDR3 has 15 amino acids. Per the germline V gene, CDR1 is LGHNA and CDR2 is YSLEER. This chain's CDR3 is CASSQGLQLTDTQYF. The CDR3 DNA follows: TGCGCCAGCAGCCAAGGTCTACAGCTCACAGATACGCAGTATTTT.

The chain employs TRBV7-6 and TRBJ2-1; 11 nucleotides match TRBD2. The V segment lost 7 bases and the J segment 5 bases; nucleotides outside the gene matches: 4. This CDR3 is 14 amino acids long. Germline lookup yields CDR1 SGHVS and CDR2 FNYEAQ. CDR3 in DNA: TGTGCCAGCATCCCGGGACTAGCGGACAATGAGCAGTTCTTC. This encodes CASIPGLADNEQFF. The full variable domain, in which reference TRBV7-6 and TRBJ2-1 provide the parts outside the CDR3, is GAGVSQSPRYKVTKRGQDVALRCDPISGHVSLYWYRQALGQGPEFLTYFNYEAQQDKSGLPNDRFSAERPEGSISTLTIQRTEQRDSAMYRCASIPGLADNEQFFGPGTRLTVL.